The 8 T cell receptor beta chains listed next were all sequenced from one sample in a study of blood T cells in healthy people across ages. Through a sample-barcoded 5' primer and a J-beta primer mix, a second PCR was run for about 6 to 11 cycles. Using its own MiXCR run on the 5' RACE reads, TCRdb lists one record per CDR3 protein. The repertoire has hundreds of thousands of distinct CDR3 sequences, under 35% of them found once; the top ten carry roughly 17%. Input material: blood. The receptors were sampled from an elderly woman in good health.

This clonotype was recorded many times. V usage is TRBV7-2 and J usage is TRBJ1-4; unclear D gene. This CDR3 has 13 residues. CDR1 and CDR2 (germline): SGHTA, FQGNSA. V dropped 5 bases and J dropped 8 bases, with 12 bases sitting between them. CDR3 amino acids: CASSRDLGEKLFF. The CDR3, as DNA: TGTGCCAGCAGCCGAGATTTGGGGGAAAAACTGTTTTTT.

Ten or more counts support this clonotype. CDR3 sequence reads: CASSLRDSRNEQFF. The CDR3 DNA sequence: TGCGCCAGCAGCTTAAGGGACAGTAGAAATGAGCAGTTCTTC. The chain joins TRBV5-1 to TRBJ2-1, with TRBD1 matching 7 bases. The CDR3 runs 14 residues. Trimming removed 2 bases from V and 7 bases from J; junction bases left unmatched: 6. The germline V gene has CDR1 SGHRS and CDR2 YFSETQ. Variable domain in full (rest from reference TRBV5-1 and TRBJ2-1): KAGVTQTPRYLIKTRGQQVTLSCSPISGHRSVSWYQQTPGQGLQFLFEYFSETQRNKGNFPGRFSGRQFSNSRSEMNVSTLELGDSALYLCASSLRDSRNEQFFGPGTRLTVL.

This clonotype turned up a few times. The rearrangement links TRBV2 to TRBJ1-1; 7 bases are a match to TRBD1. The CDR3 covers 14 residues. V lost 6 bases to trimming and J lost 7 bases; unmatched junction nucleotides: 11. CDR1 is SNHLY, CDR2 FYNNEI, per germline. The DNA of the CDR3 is TGTGCCAGCAGGATAACAGGGGTTGAAGTTGAAGCTTTCTTT. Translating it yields CASRITGVEVEAFF.

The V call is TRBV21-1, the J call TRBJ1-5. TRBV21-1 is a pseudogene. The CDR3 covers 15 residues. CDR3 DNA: TGTGCCAGCAGCATCTTGGAGGCTAGCAATCAGCCCCAGCATTTT. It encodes CASSILEASNQPQHF.

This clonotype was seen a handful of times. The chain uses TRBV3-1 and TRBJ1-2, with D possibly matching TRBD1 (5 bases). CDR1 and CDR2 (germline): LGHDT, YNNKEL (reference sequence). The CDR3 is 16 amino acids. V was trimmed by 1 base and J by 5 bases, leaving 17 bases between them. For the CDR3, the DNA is TGTGCCAGCAGCCAAGGCGTCCCGGGACGGAGTTATGGCTACACCTTC. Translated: CASSQGVPGRSYGYTF.

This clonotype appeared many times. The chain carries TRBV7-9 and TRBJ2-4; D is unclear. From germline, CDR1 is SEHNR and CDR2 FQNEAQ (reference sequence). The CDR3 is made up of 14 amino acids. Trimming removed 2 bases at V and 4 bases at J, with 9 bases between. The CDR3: CASSLHTDKNIQYF. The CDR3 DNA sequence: TGTGCCAGCAGCTTACATACGGATAAAAACATTCAGTACTTC.

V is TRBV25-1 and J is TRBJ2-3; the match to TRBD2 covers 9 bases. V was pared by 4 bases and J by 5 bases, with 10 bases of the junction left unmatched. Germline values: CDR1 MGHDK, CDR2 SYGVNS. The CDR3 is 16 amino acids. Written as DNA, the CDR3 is TGTGCCAGCAGTGCTATAAGCGGGGGGCGGGAAGATACGCAGTATTTT. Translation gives CASSAISGGREDTQYF.

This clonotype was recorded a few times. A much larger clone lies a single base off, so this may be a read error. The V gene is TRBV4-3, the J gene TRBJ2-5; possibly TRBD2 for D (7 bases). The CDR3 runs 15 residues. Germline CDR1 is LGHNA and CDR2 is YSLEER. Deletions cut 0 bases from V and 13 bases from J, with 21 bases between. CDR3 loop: CASSQEAAAGANPYF. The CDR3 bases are TGCGCCAGCAGCCAAGAGGCGGCTGCGGGGGCGAATCCGTACTTC.